The 32 T cell receptor beta chains presented below share a single source sample, sequenced in a study of blood T cell repertoires in COVID-19. Profiling relied on immunoSEQ multiplex PCR, and the TCRdb table lists in-frame clones only, not all of them. Of about 240,000 clones in the sample, around 81% were seen once. Sequenced: peripheral blood. The receptors originated from a woman aged 60-75 years with active or convalescent COVID-19.

This clone was seen once. The J gene is TRBJ1-1, the V gene TRBV5-1, with 9 bases lining up with TRBD1. The V gene's germline CDR1 is SGHRS and CDR2 YFSETQ. The CDR3 is made up of 13 amino acids. With 4 bases clipped from V and 5 bases from J, the junction kept 3 bases outside the gene matches. CDR3 sequence reads: CASSRQGVTEAFF. The CDR3 nucleotides read TGCGCCAGCAGCCGACAGGGGGTGACTGAAGCTTTCTTT. Supplemented by reference TRBV5-1 and TRBJ1-1, the full variable domain reads KAGVTQTPRYLIKTRGQQVTLSCSPISGHRSVSWYQQTPGQGLQFLFEYFSETQRNKGNFPGRFSGRQFSNSRSEMNVSTLELGDSALYLCASSRQGVTEAFFGQGTRLTVV.

The chain is built from TRBV4-2 and TRBJ1-1; D is perhaps TRBD1 (6 bases). The CDR3 consists of 16 residues. V shed 2 bases and J shed 3 bases, with 16 bases lying between them. Germline-derived CDR1 and CDR2 are LGHNA and YNFKEQ. This CDR3 reads CASSQPGRQADTEAFF. The CDR3 region has the DNA TGTGCCAGCAGCCAACCCGGACGACAGGCCGACACTGAAGCTTTCTTT.

The rearrangement joins TRBV5-1 to TRBJ2-6; 7 nucleotides agree with TRBD1. The ends lost 0 bases at V and 2 bases at J; junction bases unmatched: 8. CDR3 size: 18 residues. CDR1 and CDR2 from the germline V gene are SGHRS and YFSETQ. The chain's CDR3 is CASSLVRTGLAGANVLTF. The DNA for the CDR3 is TGCGCCAGCAGCTTGGTTCGGACAGGCCTTGCTGGGGCCAACGTCCTGACTTTC.

The chain links TRBV28 to TRBJ2-1; 8 positions match TRBD2. Germline loops: CDR1 MDHEN, CDR2 SYDVKM. Germline trimming cut 7 bases from V and 10 bases from J; bases unmatched to any gene: 6. This CDR3 comprises 12 residues. The CDR3 loop reads CASKVASGEQFF. CDR3 DNA: TGTGCCAGCAAAGTGGCTAGCGGGGAGCAGTTCTTC. Based on the CDR3 plus reference TRBV28 and TRBJ2-1, the full variable domain is DVKVTQSSRYLVKRTGEKVFLECVQDMDHENMFWYRQDPGLGLRLIYFSYDVKMKEKGDIPEGYSVSREKKERFSLILESASTNQTSMYLCASKVASGEQFFGPGTRLTVL.

V is TRBV20-1 and J is TRBJ2-7; 8 bases agree with TRBD2. The CDR3 runs 13 residues. V lost 3 bases and J lost 1; bases outside the gene matches: 2. CDR1 and CDR2 from the germline V gene are DFQATT and SNEGSKA (reference sequence). In nucleotides, the CDR3 is TGCAGTGCTAGTGGCGGGGGGTCCTACGAGCAGTACGTC. Amino acid sequence: CSASGGGSYEQYV.

This CDR3 reads CASSFVHGNEQFF. DNA of the CDR3: TGTGCCAGCAGTTTTGTCCACGGGAATGAGCAGTTCTTC. V is TRBV5-6 and J is TRBJ2-1; D ambiguous. Germline CDR1 reads SGHDT; CDR2 reads YYEEEE. Between the trimmed V and J ends, which lost 5 bases and 7 bases, there was a span of 13 bases. This CDR3 has 13 amino acids.

In its sample, this clone was seen once. The chain recombines TRBV10-3 with TRBJ2-5; D uncertain. In germline, CDR1 is ENHRY, CDR2 SYGVKD. The CDR3 totals 15 residues. With 0 bases removed from V and 2 bases from J, the gap between germline ends came to 10 bases. The CDR3 DNA sequence: TGTGCCATCAGTGAGTCATCGCTAGTGCAAGAGACCCAGTACTTC. Protein sequence: CAISESSLVQETQYF.

The chain links TRBV7-2 to TRBJ1-5; the match to TRBD1 covers 7 bases. This CDR3 region has 15 residues. Germline V gene data show CDR1 as SGHTA and CDR2 as FQGNSA. With 5 bases clipped from V and 1 base from J, the junction kept 5 bases outside the gene matches. The chain's CDR3 is CASSPPGQSNQPQHF. CDR3 DNA sequence: TGTGCCAGCAGCCCACCGGGACAGAGCAATCAGCCCCAGCATTTT.

This chain joins TRBV27 and TRBJ2-7, with 14 bases fitting TRBD2. J was trimmed by 5 bases and V by 5 bases; bases with no gene match: 11. The CDR3 is made up of 17 amino acids. Per germline, CDR1 MNHEY and CDR2 SMNVEV (reference sequence). The CDR3 is CASSPGTSGRKGDEQYF. CDR3 in DNA: TGTGCCAGCAGTCCAGGGACTAGCGGGAGAAAAGGAGACGAGCAGTACTTC.

V usage is TRBV6-5 and J usage is TRBJ1-2; D possibly corresponds to TRBD1 (5 bases). The CDR3 loop spans 12 amino acids. V shed 9 bases and J shed 7 bases, with 15 bases lying between them. Germline CDR1 reads MNHEY; CDR2 reads SVGAGI. The CDR3 DNA reads as TGTGCCAGTCAACAGGACGTGGGTGGCTACACCTTC. Protein product: CASQQDVGGYTF.

This clone was seen a few times. CDR3 DNA sequence: TGTGCCAGCAGCAACGGGGTGGAATCTTACAATGAGCAGTTCTTC. Amino acid sequence: CASSNGVESYNEQFF. V usage is TRBV6-5 and J usage is TRBJ2-1; perhaps TRBD2 as D (5 bases). The germline V gene has CDR1 MNHEY and CDR2 SVGAGI. The CDR3 sequence is 15 residues long. Trimming removed 6 bases at V and 4 bases at J, with 16 bases between.

The chain recombines TRBV9 with TRBJ2-2, with unresolved D. V was trimmed by 8 bases and J by 1 base, leaving 9 bases between them. Germline V gives CDR1 SGDLS, CDR2 YYNGEE. The CDR3 totals 13 residues. CDR3 amino acids: CASSPGNTGELFF. For the CDR3, the DNA is TGTGCCAGTAGCCCGGGGAACACCGGGGAGCTGTTTTTT.

The chain carries TRBV7-9 and TRBJ2-7, with 9 bases that match TRBD2. The trim removed 1 base at V and 9 bases at J, leaving 13 bases unmatched. The CDR3 is made up of 16 amino acids. The germline V gene has CDR1 SEHNR and CDR2 FQNEAQ (reference sequence). Here the CDR3 reads CASSLVLAGELDVQYF. DNA of the CDR3: TGTGCCAGCAGCTTAGTCTTAGCGGGAGAGTTGGACGTGCAGTACTTC.

This clone was detected once. This sequence joins TRBV19 and TRBJ2-3; TRBD1 matches 7 bases. The germline V gene has CDR1 LNHDA and CDR2 SQIVND (reference sequence). Trimming took 10 bases from V and 0 from J; bases not matched to a gene: 4. This CDR3 is built from 13 residues. The CDR3 region has the DNA TGTGCCATTTCGGACAGGAGCACAGATACGCAGTATTTT. This codes for CAISDRSTDTQYF.

V is TRBV5-5 and J is TRBJ1-1, with D unclear. The V gene lost 2 bases and the J gene lost 4 bases, with 15 bases spanning the gap. CDR1 is SGHKS, CDR2 YYEKEE, per germline (reference sequence). There are 15 residues in the CDR3. The CDR3 loop reads CASSFRVSAGTEAFF. CDR3 DNA: TGTGCCAGCAGCTTTCGAGTGAGCGCGGGCACTGAAGCTTTCTTT.

The genes are TRBV7-9 and TRBJ2-2, with D possibly TRBD2 on 6 matching bases. The V and J ends lost 3 bases and 5 bases respectively, with 16 bases between them. Germline lookup yields CDR1 SEHNR and CDR2 FQNEAQ (reference sequence). This CDR3 is 16 amino acids long. This CDR3 reads CASSFPGGGKTGELFF. Written as DNA, the CDR3 is TGTGCCAGCAGCTTTCCCGGGGGAGGTAAAACCGGGGAGCTGTTTTTT.

V and J are TRBV9 and TRBJ2-2; D might be TRBD2 (7 bases). Germline lookup yields CDR1 SGDLS and CDR2 YYNGEE. This CDR3 has 18 residues. V lost 3 bases, J lost 4 bases, and 22 bases lay in between. CDR3: CASSGSWYGGLFTGELFF. In DNA, the CDR3 is TGTGCCAGCAGCGGCTCATGGTACGGGGGGCTTTTCACCGGGGAGCTGTTTTTT.

This chain uses TRBV5-1 with TRBJ2-3; D is ambiguous. The V gene lost 0 bases and the J gene lost 2 bases, with 4 bases spanning the gap. This CDR3 is 13 amino acids long. From germline, CDR1 is SGHRS and CDR2 YFSETQ. DNA of the CDR3: TGCGCCAGCAGCTTGGCCTTCACAGATACGCAGTATTTT. Translation gives CASSLAFTDTQYF.

The gene calls are TRBV7-7 and TRBJ2-7; maybe TRBD1 (5 bases). This CDR3 has 15 residues. Germline-derived CDR1 and CDR2 are SSHAT and FNYEAQ (reference sequence). CDR3: CASSTQAPGLDEQYV. CDR3 DNA: TGTGCTAGCAGTACACAGGCCCCAGGGCTGGACGAGCAGTACGTC.

This chain uses TRBV7-2 with TRBJ2-3; weak D call: TRBD2 (6 bases). CDR1 is SGHTA and CDR2 is FQGNSA in the germline V gene. The V and J ends lost 0 bases and 5 bases respectively, with 9 bases between them. The CDR3 covers 14 residues. The chain's CDR3 is CASSLAGGLDTQYF. CDR3 bases: TGTGCCAGCAGCTTAGCGGGAGGACTAGATACGCAGTATTTT.

V and J are TRBV5-1 and TRBJ2-3, with 10 bases that match TRBD1. J was trimmed by 0 bases and V by 3 bases; bases with no gene match: 4. The germline gives CDR1 SGHRS, CDR2 YFSETQ. The CDR3 totals 16 residues. The chain's CDR3 is CASSSRQGASTDTQYF. The CDR3 DNA follows: TGCGCCAGCAGCTCCCGACAGGGGGCTAGCACAGATACGCAGTATTTT.

The chain recombines TRBV24-1 with TRBJ1-2; D call uncertain. Per the germline V gene, CDR1 is KGHDR and CDR2 is SFDVKD. The CDR3 totals 12 residues. V was shortened by 3 bases and J by 4 bases, with 5 bases between the two germline ends. This CDR3 is CATSDGSYGYTF. The CDR3 DNA follows: TGTGCCACCAGTGATGGGAGCTATGGCTACACCTTC.

The V call is TRBV9, the J call TRBJ2-5; 11 bases fit TRBD2. The CDR3 runs 15 residues. The germline CDR1 and CDR2 sequences are SGDLS and YYNGEE. With 4 bases clipped from V and 5 bases from J, the junction kept 7 bases outside the gene matches. CDR3 DNA sequence: TGTGCCAGCAGCTCACTAGCGGGAGTGGGGGAGACCCAGTACTTC. This gives the protein CASSSLAGVGETQYF.

The rearrangement links TRBV29-1 to TRBJ2-3, with D hard to call. This CDR3 has 12 residues. The germline gives CDR1 SQVTM, CDR2 ANQGSEA. The ends were cut back, 4 bases at V and 1 base at J, with 6 bases in the middle. CDR3 protein: CSVGRGTDTQYF. The CDR3 bases are TGCAGCGTTGGGAGAGGCACAGATACGCAGTATTTT.

This chain joins TRBV6-1 and TRBJ2-3; D gene uncertain. The V end was cut by 2 bases, the J end by 0 bases, with 9 bases between. Germline V gene sequence: CDR1 MNHNS, CDR2 SASEGT. The CDR3 is 15 amino acids. The CDR3 reads CASSEQVSSTDTQYF. The CDR3 DNA sequence: TGTGCCAGCAGTGAACAGGTTTCTAGCACAGATACGCAGTATTTT.

The chain uses TRBV19 and TRBJ1-3; no clear D gene. This CDR3 contains 15 residues. Trimming stripped 6 bases from V and 2 bases from J, with 14 bases between. Looked up from germline, CDR1 is LNHDA and CDR2 is SQIVND (reference sequence). CDR3 region: CASRPGSPPGNTIYF. The CDR3 bases are TGTGCCAGTAGGCCCGGGTCTCCCCCTGGAAACACCATATATTTT. Looking up the rest from reference TRBV19 and TRBJ1-3 gives the full variable domain: DGGITQSPKYLFRKEGQNVTLSCEQNLNHDAMYWYRQDPGQGLRLIYYSQIVNDFQKGDIAEGYSVSREKKESFPLTVTSAQKNPTAFYLCASRPGSPPGNTIYFGEGSWLTVV.

The rearrangement links TRBV7-9 to TRBJ2-1, with TRBD2 matching over 10 bases. The CDR3 covers 16 residues. The ends lost 5 bases at V and 7 bases at J; junction bases unmatched: 11. CDR1 is SEHNR and CDR2 is FQNEAQ in the germline V gene (reference sequence). The CDR3: CASSGVSGGDGNEQFF. Here the CDR3 DNA reads TGTGCCAGCAGCGGCGTCAGCGGGGGGGACGGGAATGAGCAGTTCTTC.

V usage is TRBV5-1 and J usage is TRBJ2-2, with D perhaps matching TRBD2 (5 bases). Germline V gene data show CDR1 as SGHRS and CDR2 as YFSETQ. The V end lost 0 bases, the J end lost 6 bases, and 18 bases lay between the germline ends. This CDR3 spans 17 amino acids. The CDR3 coding sequence is TGCGCCAGCAGCTTGGTGCCCTTGCTAGCAGTCCCCGGGGAGCTGTTTTTT. It specifies CASSLVPLLAVPGELFF.

The chain is built from TRBV30 and TRBJ1-5, with TRBD1 as a possible D gene (6 bases). The V end lost 5 bases, the J end lost 4 bases, and 12 bases lay between the germline ends. The CDR3 has 13 residues. Germline V gene data show CDR1 as GTSNPN and CDR2 as SVGIG (reference sequence). The CDR3 sequence: CAWGRGGNQPQHF. The CDR3 nucleotides read TGTGCCTGGGGTAGGGGGGGTAATCAGCCCCAGCATTTT. Filled out from reference TRBV30 and TRBJ1-5, the complete variable domain reads SQTIHQWPATLVQPVGSPLSLECTVEGTSNPNLYWYRQAAGRGLQLLFYSVGIGQISSEVPQNLSASRPQDRQFILSSKKLLLSDSGFYLCAWGRGGNQPQHFGDGTRLSIL.

The chain links TRBV7-8 to TRBJ1-3, with D uncertain. The V end was cut by 1 base, the J end by 0 bases, with 10 bases between. This CDR3 is built from 16 residues. Germline lookup yields CDR1 SGHVS and CDR2 FQNEAQ. The CDR3: CASSLGQAFSGNTIYF. CDR3 in DNA: TGTGCCAGCAGCTTAGGGCAGGCCTTCTCTGGAAACACCATATATTTT.

The rearrangement joins TRBV5-4 to TRBJ2-7; 9 positions match TRBD2. The CDR3 extends over 14 amino acids. Trimming removed 4 bases from V and 3 bases from J; junction bases left unmatched: 5. In germline, CDR1 is SGHNT, CDR2 YYREEE (reference sequence). Here the CDR3 DNA reads TGTGCCAGCAGCACTTGGACTAGCGACTACGAGCAGTACTTC. Its protein is CASSTWTSDYEQYF.

This sequence joins TRBV6-5 and TRBJ2-3; 9 bases match TRBD1. V lost 6 bases and J lost 4; bases outside the gene matches: 8. This CDR3 comprises 15 residues. CDR1 MNHEY and CDR2 SVGAGI come from the germline V gene. DNA for the CDR3: TGTGCCAGCAGCCTACAGGGGGCTGTGGCAGATACGCAGTATTTT. As protein: CASSLQGAVADTQYF.